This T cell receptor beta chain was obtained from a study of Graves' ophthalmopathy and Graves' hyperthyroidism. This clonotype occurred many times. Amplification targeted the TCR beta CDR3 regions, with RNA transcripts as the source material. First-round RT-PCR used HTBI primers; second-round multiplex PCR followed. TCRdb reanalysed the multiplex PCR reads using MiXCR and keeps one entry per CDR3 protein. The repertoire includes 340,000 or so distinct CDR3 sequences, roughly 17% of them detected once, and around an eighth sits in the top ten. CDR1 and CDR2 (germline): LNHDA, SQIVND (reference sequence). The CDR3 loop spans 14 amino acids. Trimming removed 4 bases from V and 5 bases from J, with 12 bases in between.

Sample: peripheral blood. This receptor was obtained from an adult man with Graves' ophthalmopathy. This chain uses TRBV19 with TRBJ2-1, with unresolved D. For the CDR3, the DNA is TGTGCCAGTAGTAGGCTAGTTTCCCACAATGAGCAGTTCTTC. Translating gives CASSRLVSHNEQFF.